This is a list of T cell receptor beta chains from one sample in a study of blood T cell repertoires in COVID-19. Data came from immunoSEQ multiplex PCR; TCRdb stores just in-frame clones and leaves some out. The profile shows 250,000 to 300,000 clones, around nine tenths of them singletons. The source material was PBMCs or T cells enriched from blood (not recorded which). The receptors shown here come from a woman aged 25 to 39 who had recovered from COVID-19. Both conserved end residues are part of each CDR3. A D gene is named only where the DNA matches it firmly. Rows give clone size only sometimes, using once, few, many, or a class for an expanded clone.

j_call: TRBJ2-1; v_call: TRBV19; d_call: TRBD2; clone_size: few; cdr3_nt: TGTGCCAGTAGTATTGATCCTAGCGGGAGGACAGAGCAGTTCTTC; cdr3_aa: CASSIDPSGRTEQFF
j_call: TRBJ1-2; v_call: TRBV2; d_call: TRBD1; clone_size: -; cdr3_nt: TGTGCCAGCAGTGAGAGCCCAGGGGGTCGCTATGGCTACACCTTC; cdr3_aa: CASSESPGGRYGYTF
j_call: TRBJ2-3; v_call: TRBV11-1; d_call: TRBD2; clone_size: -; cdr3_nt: TGTGCCAGCAGCCGGCCTCTAGCGGGAGGTGATACGCAGTATTTT; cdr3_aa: CASSRPLAGGDTQYF
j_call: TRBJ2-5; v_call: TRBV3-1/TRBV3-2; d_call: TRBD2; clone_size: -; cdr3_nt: TGTGCCAGCAGCCCGATAGCGGGATTGGAGACCCAGTACTTC; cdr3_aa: CASSPIAGLETQYF
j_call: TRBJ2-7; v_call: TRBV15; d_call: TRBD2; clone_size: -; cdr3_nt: TGTGCCACCAGCAGGCTGACTAGCGGGAGTGGGTACGAGCAGTACTTC; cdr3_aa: CATSRLTSGSGYEQYF
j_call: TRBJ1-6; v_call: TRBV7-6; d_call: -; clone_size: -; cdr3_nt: TGTGCCAGCAGCTTAGGAGGTGGTAGAGGGGGTTCACCCCTCCACTTT; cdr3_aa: CASSLGGGRGGSPLHF
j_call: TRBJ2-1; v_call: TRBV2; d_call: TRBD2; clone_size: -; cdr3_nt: TGTGCCAGCAAGGGGACTAGCGGAACCTACAATGAGCAGTTCTTC; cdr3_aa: CASKGTSGTYNEQFF
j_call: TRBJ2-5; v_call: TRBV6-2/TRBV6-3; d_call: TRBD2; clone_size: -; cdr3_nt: TGTGCCAGCAGCCAAACTAGCGGGAGGGCCTTGGGGTACTTC; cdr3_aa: CASSQTSGRALGYF
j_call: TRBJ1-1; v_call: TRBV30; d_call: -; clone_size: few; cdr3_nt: TGTGCCTGGAGTGCTATTACTAGAATGAACACTGAAGCTTTCTTT; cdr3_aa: CAWSAITRMNTEAFF
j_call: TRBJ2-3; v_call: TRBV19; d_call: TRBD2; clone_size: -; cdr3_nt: TGTGCCAGTAGTGAGACTAGCGGGGTAGGGTATTTT; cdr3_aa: CASSETSGVGYF
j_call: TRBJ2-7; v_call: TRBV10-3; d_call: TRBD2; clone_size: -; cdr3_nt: TGTGCCATCAGTGACGGGGGGAAATCCTACGAGCAGTACTTC; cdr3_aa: CAISDGGKSYEQYF
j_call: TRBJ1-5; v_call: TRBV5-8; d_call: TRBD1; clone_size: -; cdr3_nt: TGTGCCAGCAGCCGAGACAGGGGTCATCAGCCCCAGCATTTT; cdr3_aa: CASSRDRGHQPQHF
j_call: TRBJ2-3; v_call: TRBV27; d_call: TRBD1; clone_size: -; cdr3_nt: TGTGCCAGCAGCGCAGGGGGTTTCGCCACAGATACGCAGTATTTT; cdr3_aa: CASSAGGFATDTQYF
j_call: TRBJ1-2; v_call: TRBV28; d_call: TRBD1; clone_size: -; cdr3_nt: TGTGCCAGCAGTTCGGGACAGGGTCAGGGCGGCTACACCTTC; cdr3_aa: CASSSGQGQGGYTF
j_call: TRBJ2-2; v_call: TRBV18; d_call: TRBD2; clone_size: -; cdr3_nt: TGTGCCAGCTCCCCGCGGACACTAGCGGGAGGGGCCGGGGAGCTGTTTTTT; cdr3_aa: CASSPRTLAGGAGELFF
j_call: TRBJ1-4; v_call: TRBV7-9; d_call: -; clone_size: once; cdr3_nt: TGTGCCAGCAGCTCCGGAGAAAGTAGCATTGCAACTAATGAAAAACTGTTTTTT; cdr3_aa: CASSSGESSIATNEKLFF
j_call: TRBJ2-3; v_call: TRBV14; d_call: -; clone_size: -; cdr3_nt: TGTGCCAGCAGCTACCGACAGAACACAGATACGCAGTATTTT; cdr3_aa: CASSYRQNTDTQYF
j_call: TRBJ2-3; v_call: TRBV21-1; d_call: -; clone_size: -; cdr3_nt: TGTGCCAGCAGTCCGACGCCTAGCGGGAAGAACAAGTCAAAGCAGGACTCTAGCACAGATACGCAGTATTTT; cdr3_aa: CASSPTPSGKNKSKQDSSTDTQYF
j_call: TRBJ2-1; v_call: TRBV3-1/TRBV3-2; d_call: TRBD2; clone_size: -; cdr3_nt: TGTGCCAGCAGCCTAAGACTAGCGGGAGTAAATGAGCAGTTCTTC; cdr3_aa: CASSLRLAGVNEQFF
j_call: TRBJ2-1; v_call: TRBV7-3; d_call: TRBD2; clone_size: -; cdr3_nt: TGTGCCAGCAGCTTTCGAGGACTAGCGGGATACAATGAGCAGTTCTTC; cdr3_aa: CASSFRGLAGYNEQFF
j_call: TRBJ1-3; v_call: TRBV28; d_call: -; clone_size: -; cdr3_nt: TGTGCCAGCAGCACTTATCCTGGAAACACCATATATTTT; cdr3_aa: CASSTYPGNTIYF
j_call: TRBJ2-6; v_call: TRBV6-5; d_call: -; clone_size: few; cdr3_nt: TGTGCCAGCAGTCCGCGGAGATCTGGGGCCAACGTCCTGACTTTC; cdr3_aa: CASSPRRSGANVLTF
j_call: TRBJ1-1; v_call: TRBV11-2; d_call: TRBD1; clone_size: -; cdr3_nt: TGTGCCAGCAGCTCGATGGGACAGAGCCCCGGCTTT; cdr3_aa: CASSSMGQSPGF
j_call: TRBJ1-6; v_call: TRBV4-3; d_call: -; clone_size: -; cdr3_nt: TGCGCCAGCAGCCAAGATCGGGCAGGGTCTAATTCACCCCTCCACTTT; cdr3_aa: CASSQDRAGSNSPLHF
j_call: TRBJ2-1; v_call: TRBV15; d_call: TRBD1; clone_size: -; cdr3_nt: TGTGCCACCAGCAGAGGCCGACAGGGGGCTTCCTACAATGAGCAGTTCTTC; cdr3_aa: CATSRGRQGASYNEQFF
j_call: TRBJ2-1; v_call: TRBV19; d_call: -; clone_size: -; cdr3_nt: TGTGCCAGTAGTATGGTGACAGTCGGCAATGAGCAGTTCTTC; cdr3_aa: CASSMVTVGNEQFF
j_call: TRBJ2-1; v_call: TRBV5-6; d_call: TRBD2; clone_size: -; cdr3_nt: TGTGCCAGCAGCTTGGGACTAGCGGGAGTGGATGAGCAGTTCTTC; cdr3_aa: CASSLGLAGVDEQFF
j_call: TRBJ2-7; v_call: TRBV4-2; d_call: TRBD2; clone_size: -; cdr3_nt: TGTGCCAGCAGCCTAGAAGCGGGAGGGCGATCCTACGAGCAGTACTTC; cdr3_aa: CASSLEAGGRSYEQYF
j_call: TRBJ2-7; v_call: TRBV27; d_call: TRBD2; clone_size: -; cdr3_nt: TGTGCCAGCAGTTTAAATAGCGGGAAGTCCTACGAGCAGTACTTC; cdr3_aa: CASSLNSGKSYEQYF
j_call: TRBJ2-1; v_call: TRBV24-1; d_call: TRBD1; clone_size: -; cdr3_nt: TGTGCCACCAGTGATTTGGGGACAGGCCTTAATGAGCAGTTCTTC; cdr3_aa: CATSDLGTGLNEQFF
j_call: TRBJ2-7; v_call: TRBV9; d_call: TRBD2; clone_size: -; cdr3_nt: TGTGCCAGCAGTCCGGGACTAGCGACCGGGGTACTTAACTACGAGCAGTACTTC; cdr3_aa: CASSPGLATGVLNYEQYF
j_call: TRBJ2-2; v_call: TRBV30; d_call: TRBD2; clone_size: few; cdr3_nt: TGTGCCTGGATAGGACTAGCGCCTGCGAACACCGGGGAGCTGTTTTTT; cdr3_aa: CAWIGLAPANTGELFF
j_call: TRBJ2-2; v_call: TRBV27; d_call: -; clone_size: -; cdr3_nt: TGTGCCAGCAGTTACAGGGCCGGGGAGCTGTTTTTT; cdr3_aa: CASSYRAGELFF
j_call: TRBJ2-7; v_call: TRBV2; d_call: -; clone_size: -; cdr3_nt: TGTGCCAGCAGTGAACTCCAGGTTTCCTACGAGCAGTACTTC; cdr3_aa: CASSELQVSYEQYF
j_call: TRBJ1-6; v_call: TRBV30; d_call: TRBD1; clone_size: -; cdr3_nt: TGTGCCTGGAGTGAGAGGGGACAGGGTCGCTTGATGAATTCACCCCTCCACTTT; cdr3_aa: CAWSERGQGRLMNSPLHF
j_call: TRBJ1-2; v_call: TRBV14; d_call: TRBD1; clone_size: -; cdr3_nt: TGTGCCAGCAGCCAGGATGGGACAGGGTATGGCTACACCTTC; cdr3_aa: CASSQDGTGYGYTF
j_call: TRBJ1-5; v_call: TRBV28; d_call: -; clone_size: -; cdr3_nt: TGTGCCAGCAGAAGCGGGACTCATAGCAATCAGCCCCAGCATTTT; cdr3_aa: CASRSGTHSNQPQHF
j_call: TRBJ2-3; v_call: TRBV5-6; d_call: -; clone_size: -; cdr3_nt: TGTGCCAGCAGCTATGGGAGGGGGGATACGCAGTATTTT; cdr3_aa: CASSYGRGDTQYF
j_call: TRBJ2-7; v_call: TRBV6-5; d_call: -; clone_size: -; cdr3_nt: TGTGCCAGCAGTTACTGGGAGGTCGAATACGAGCAGTACTTC; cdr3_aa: CASSYWEVEYEQYF
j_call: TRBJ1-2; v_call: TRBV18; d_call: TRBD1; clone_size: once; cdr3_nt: TGTGCCAGCTCACCTGGGACAGAACCCTATGGCTACACCTTC; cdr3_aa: CASSPGTEPYGYTF
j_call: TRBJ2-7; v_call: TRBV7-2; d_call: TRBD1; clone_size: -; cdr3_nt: TGTGCCAGCAGCTTAGGACGGGCCCAGGGGGTAGACGAGCAGTACTTC; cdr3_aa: CASSLGRAQGVDEQYF
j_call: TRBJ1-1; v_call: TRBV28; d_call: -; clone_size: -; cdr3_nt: TGTGCCAGCAGTTTGGACAGTTATACTGAAGCTTTCTTT; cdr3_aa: CASSLDSYTEAFF
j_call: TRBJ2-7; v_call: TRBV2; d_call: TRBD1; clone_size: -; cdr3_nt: TGTGCCAGCAAGGAACAGGGGCCCTCCTACGAACAGTACTTC; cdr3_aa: CASKEQGPSYEQYF
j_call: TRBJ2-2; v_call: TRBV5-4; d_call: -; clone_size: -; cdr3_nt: TGTGCCAGCAGCCGGGACACTTCACCGAACACCGGGGAGCTGTTTTTT; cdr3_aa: CASSRDTSPNTGELFF